Included here is one T cell receptor (beta chain) sequence, with context. Antigen specificity is unknown. This sample is drawn from a study of cytomegalovirus exposure and HLA in healthy donors. Study context: Drawn from HLA-typed donors, 80 million to 100 million unique TCRs were held in an early data release.

Vbeta (60) and Jbeta (13) primers were used in the PCR. The repertoire was sequenced with immunoSEQ multiplex PCR; TCRdb's copy has only in-frame clones and lacks some. The sample has about 130,000 clones, around three quarters seen once. This CDR3 region has 16 residues. Study results and caveats: 87-base-pair reads could not separate some V segments, including TRBV6-2 and TRBV6-3.

Sequencing input: PBMCs. V usage is TRBV12-2 and J usage is TRBJ2-1; TRBD2, the D gene given by the table, was not confirmed from the DNA. TRBV12-2 is noted as a pseudogene. The source of this sequence is a man between 35 and 55 years old in good health and CMV-seropositive. CDR3 nucleotide sequence: TGTGCAAGTCGCTTAGGGACTTGGAGCTCCTACAATGAGCAGTTCTTC. It codes for CASRLGTWSSYNEQFF.